Below, 3 T cell receptor beta chains from the same sample are listed, as sequenced in a study of human T cells and chemical hapten exposure. Regarding time point: patch test 1, 2 weeks after DPC sensitization. Treatment given: therapeutic diphenylcyclopropenone sensitization with weekly scalp DPC. A single record per CDR3 protein comes from TCRdb applying MiXCR to the RACE reads. This table holds roughly 80,000 distinct CDR3 sequences, about 10% found once. This material consisted of whole blood, taken in connection with sensitization to the hapten diphenylcyclopropenone (DPC). The receptors originated from a woman between 50 and 59 years old with alopecia areata. Some clones in this sample may be carry-over from other donors' samples.

This clonotype was seen only a few times. V usage is TRBV9 and J usage is TRBJ2-7; TRBD2 matches at 12 bases. Germline values: CDR1 SGDLS, CDR2 YYNGEE. The length of the CDR3 is 14 residues. J gave up 7 bases and V 2 bases, and 4 bases lay outside the gene matches. In DNA, the CDR3 is TGTGCCAGCAGCGTGACTAGCGGGAGTGATGAGCAGTACTTC. Translated, it gives CASSVTSGSDEQYF.

This clonotype was recorded a few times. As DNA, the CDR3 is TGTGCCAGCAGCCCAGACCAGATCTACAATGAGCAGTTCTTC. Its protein product is CASSPDQIYNEQFF. J is TRBJ2-1 and V is TRBV7-2; D is unresolved. V shed 5 bases and J shed 3 bases, with 11 bases lying between them. Per germline, CDR1 SGHTA and CDR2 FQGNSA. The CDR3 runs 14 residues.

The chain recombines TRBV12-3 or TRBV12-4 with TRBJ2-1; D uncertain. Trimming removed 7 bases at V and 0 bases at J, with 13 bases between. The CDR3 has 15 amino acids. CDR3 sequence: CASNNYDSSYNEQFF. The CDR3 DNA is TGTGCCAGCAACAACTACGATAGCTCCTACAATGAGCAGTTCTTC.